These 19 T cell receptor beta chains share one sample of origin, sequenced in a study of human T cells and chemical hapten exposure. A single record per CDR3 protein comes from TCRdb applying MiXCR to the RACE reads. Of roughly 94,000 distinct CDR3 sequences detected, 9.3% appear once; the ten largest clones hold just over 2%. Time point defined: patch test 2, 6 weeks after DPC sensitization. Documented treatment: therapeutic diphenylcyclopropenone sensitization with weekly scalp DPC. The starting material was whole blood, obtained in connection with sensitization to the hapten diphenylcyclopropenone (DPC). The receptors were sampled from a woman aged 40 to 55 with alopecia areata. Some clones in this sample may be carry-over from other donors' samples.

The V call is TRBV28, the J call TRBJ1-2; no firm D call. Trimming removed 4 bases from V and 4 bases from J, with 13 bases in between. CDR1 is MDHEN and CDR2 is SYDVKM in the germline V gene. The CDR3 spans 14 residues. Here the CDR3 reads CASSSFEAPYGYTF. The CDR3 region has the DNA TGTGCCAGCAGTTCCTTCGAGGCCCCCTATGGCTACACCTTC.

The chain employs TRBV5-1 and TRBJ2-1, with D perhaps being TRBD1 or TRBD2 (7 bases each). The germline V and J ends were trimmed by 0 bases and 9 bases, with 13 bases remaining between them. This CDR3 is built from 14 residues. Germline V gene data show CDR1 as SGHRS and CDR2 as YFSETQ. CDR3 sequence (DNA): TGCGCCAGCAGCTTGGACAGGGGAGGGGGTGAGCAGTTCTTC. It encodes CASSLDRGGGEQFF. The complete variable domain, with remaining parts taken from reference TRBV5-1 and TRBJ2-1, reads KAGVTQTPRYLIKTRGQQVTLSCSPISGHRSVSWYQQTPGQGLQFLFEYFSETQRNKGNFPGRFSGRQFSNSRSEMNVSTLELGDSALYLCASSLDRGGGEQFFGPGTRLTVL.

In its sample, this clonotype was seen many times. The chain has TRBV7-3 and TRBJ2-3, with D possibly TRBD2 on 6 matching bases. This CDR3 region has 18 residues. Germline CDR1 and CDR2: SGHTA and FQGTGA. The V and J ends lost 5 bases and 1 base respectively, with 22 bases between them. This chain's CDR3 is CASSRGTSSQAGTDTQYF. The CDR3 DNA is TGTGCCAGCAGCCGAGGCACTAGCTCACAAGCTGGCACAGATACGCAGTATTTT.

This clonotype showed up many times. The chain combines TRBV11-3 with TRBJ1-5; D not resolved. The germline CDR1 and CDR2 sequences are SGHNT and YENEEA. CDR3 length: 9 residues. DNA for the CDR3: TGTGTCACTCTTCGGGCCCAGCATTTT. Its protein is CVTLRAQHF.

This clonotype has just a few counts. The rearrangement joins TRBV9 to TRBJ2-2; a possible D gene is TRBD2 (6 bases). Per germline, CDR1 SGDLS and CDR2 YYNGEE. The CDR3 is 14 residues long. Trimming shortened V by 3 bases and J by 5 bases, and 11 bases separated the two germline ends. CDR3 bases: TGTGCCAGCAGCGCACTGCGGGATACCGGGGAGCTGTTTTTT. Protein: CASSALRDTGELFF. Based on the CDR3 plus reference TRBV9 and TRBJ2-2, the full variable domain is DSGVTQTPKHLITATGQRVTLRCSPRSGDLSVYWYQQSLDQGLQFLIQYYNGEERAKGNILERFSAQQFPDLHSELNLSSLELGDSALYFCASSALRDTGELFFGEGSRLTVL.

This clonotype was picked up many times. V usage is TRBV5-1 and J usage is TRBJ2-6; D not certain. CDR1 SGHRS and CDR2 YFSETQ come from the germline V gene. V lost 2 bases, J lost 9 bases, and 9 bases lay in between. CDR3 length: 13 amino acids. The CDR3 DNA follows: TGCGCCAGCAGCTTCGCCGCCAGCAACGTCCTGACTTTC. It specifies CASSFAASNVLTF.

This clonotype has at least ten counts. The chain combines TRBV6-6 with TRBJ2-4, with a possible D match to TRBD1 (6 bases). Germline CDR1 and CDR2: MNHNY and SVGAGI (reference sequence). The CDR3 spans 11 residues. V lost 7 bases and J 8 bases, leaving 9 bases between the germline ends. Here the CDR3 DNA reads TGTGCCAGCACCAACAGGGACATTCAGTACTTC. Its translation is CASTNRDIQYF.

There are many counts of this clonotype. This chain joins TRBV5-1 and TRBJ2-1, with a weak D call TRBD2 (6 bases). The CDR3 has 15 amino acids. CDR1 and CDR2 from the germline V gene are SGHRS and YFSETQ. V lost 0 bases, J lost 4 bases, and 11 bases lay in between. The CDR3 region has the DNA TGCGCCAGCAGCTTGGCGGGACTGAAGTACAATGAGCAGTTCTTC. Its protein product is CASSLAGLKYNEQFF. Combining the CDR3 with reference TRBV5-1 and TRBJ2-1 gives the whole variable domain KAGVTQTPRYLIKTRGQQVTLSCSPISGHRSVSWYQQTPGQGLQFLFEYFSETQRNKGNFPGRFSGRQFSNSRSEMNVSTLELGDSALYLCASSLAGLKYNEQFFGPGTRLTVL.

Here the CDR3 reads CASSRQATGELFF. The CDR3 DNA follows: TGTGCCAGTAGTAGGCAGGCCACCGGGGAGCTGTTTTTT. The chain joins TRBV19 to TRBJ2-2; D is uncertain. Trimming shortened V by 4 bases and J by 4 bases, and 7 bases separated the two germline ends. The germline CDR1 and CDR2 sequences are LNHDA and SQIVND (reference sequence). This CDR3 spans 13 amino acids.

This clonotype was observed many times. The chain combines TRBV14 with TRBJ2-2, with D perhaps matching TRBD1 or TRBD2 (5 bases each). V shed 2 bases and J shed 2 bases, with 12 bases lying between them. Germline V gene sequence: CDR1 SGHDN, CDR2 FVKESK. The CDR3 runs 16 residues. As DNA, the CDR3 is TGTGCCAGCAGCCAAACCGGGACGTCAAACACCGGGGAGCTGTTTTTT. Translated: CASSQTGTSNTGELFF.

The chain joins TRBV20-1 to TRBJ1-5; TRBD1 might be the D (6 bases). The CDR3 loop spans 14 amino acids. V lost 6 bases, J lost 0 bases, and 12 bases lay in between. The germline gives CDR1 DFQATT, CDR2 SNEGSKA (reference sequence). Here the CDR3 reads CSARRGDSNQPQHF. CDR3 DNA sequence: TGCAGTGCCCGAAGGGGGGATAGCAATCAGCCCCAGCATTTT.

This clonotype was observed at least ten times. The chain has TRBV5-1 and TRBJ2-3, with D perhaps TRBD1 (5 bases). The V end was cut by 7 bases, the J end by 8 bases, with 11 bases between. The CDR3 consists of 11 residues. The germline V gene has CDR1 SGHRS and CDR2 YFSETQ. The CDR3: CASGEGVTQYF. DNA for the CDR3: TGCGCCAGCGGGGAAGGGGTTACGCAGTATTTT.

The table lists this clonotype with a few counts. The chain combines TRBV6-6 with TRBJ2-5, with a weak D call TRBD1 (6 bases). Germline V gene lookup returns CDR1 MNHNY and CDR2 SVGAGI (reference sequence). The CDR3 sequence is 12 residues long. V was cut by 8 bases and J by 5 bases, with 12 bases left in between. CDR3 residues: CASGGHSETQYF. CDR3 coding DNA: TGTGCCAGCGGGGGCCATTCGGAGACCCAGTACTTC.

This chain uses TRBV28 with TRBJ2-7; TRBD1 matches 10 bases. The CDR3 totals 14 residues. Germline lookup yields CDR1 MDHEN and CDR2 SYDVKM. The V and J ends lost 6 bases and 6 bases, in that order; junction bases with no gene match: 8. This chain's CDR3 is CASRYDRGRVEQYF. CDR3 in DNA: TGTGCCAGCAGATATGACAGGGGGCGGGTCGAGCAGTACTTC.

In its sample, this clonotype was seen a few times. V gene TRBV3-1 combines with J gene TRBJ2-7, with D maybe TRBD1 (5 bases). There are 15 residues in the CDR3. V was shortened by 4 bases and J by 2 bases, with 15 bases between the two germline ends. Germline V gene lookup returns CDR1 LGHDT and CDR2 YNNKEL (reference sequence). The CDR3 region is CASSLGVGAPYEQYF. CDR3 coding DNA: TGTGCCAGCAGCCTGGGTGTAGGGGCACCCTACGAGCAGTACTTC.

V and J are TRBV6-1 and TRBJ2-5; TRBD2 matches 11 bases. The V gene end was trimmed by 2 bases and the J gene end by 2 bases; junction bases not matched to a gene: 1. CDR3 length equals 15 residues. In germline, CDR1 is MNHNS, CDR2 SASEGT. The CDR3 protein is CASSETSGGQETQYF. As DNA, the CDR3 is TGTGCCAGCAGTGAAACTAGCGGGGGACAAGAGACCCAGTACTTC.

This clonotype has a count of ten or more. V gene TRBV27 combines with J gene TRBJ1-6; D not certain. The length of the CDR3 is 15 residues. V was shortened by 2 bases and J by 3 bases, with 8 bases between the two germline ends. Germline-derived CDR1 and CDR2 are MNHEY and SMNVEV (reference sequence). The DNA of the CDR3 is TGTGCCAGCAGTTTAGGTCCGGACTATAATTCACCCCTCCACTTT. Residues: CASSLGPDYNSPLHF.

The sample holds a few counts of this clonotype. This chain links TRBV20-1 with TRBJ2-7; TRBD1 agrees at 10 bases. Germline lookup yields CDR1 DFQATT and CDR2 SNEGSKA (reference sequence). This CDR3 contains 14 residues. The V and J ends lost 7 bases and 2 bases, in that order; junction bases with no gene match: 8. As DNA, the CDR3 is TGCAGTGTTCCGGGACAGGGGACAACCTACGAGCAGTACTTC. Translation gives CSVPGQGTTYEQYF.

V usage is TRBV5-4 and J usage is TRBJ2-6, with D maybe TRBD1 (5 bases). The germline gives CDR1 SGHNT, CDR2 YYREEE (reference sequence). V gave up 4 bases and J gave up 9 bases, with 23 bases separating them. The CDR3 has 17 amino acids. CDR3 sequence reads: CASSPGGQGLWVNVLTF. The DNA for the CDR3 is TGTGCCAGCAGCCCTGGCGGCCAGGGTTTATGGGTCAACGTCCTGACTTTC.